The clone carrying this TCR beta chain has ten or more counts. This record comes from a study of CD8 T cells in ankylosing spondylitis. TCRdb redid the calling of the 5' RACE reads with MiXCR, one entry per CDR3 protein. The sample lists around 330,000 distinct CDR3 sequences, around a tenth occurring once. This TCR derives from a female donor with ankylosing spondylitis or in good health (not recorded which). The sample taken for sequencing was blood, either unsorted or a sorted T cell fraction (not recorded which).

CDR3 sequence reads: CASSMNTEAFF. The CDR3 DNA sequence: TGTGCCAGTAGTATGAACACTGAAGCTTTCTTT. V is TRBV19 and J is TRBJ1-1; D unresolved. Trimming stripped 3 bases from V and 1 base from J, with 0 bases between. Germline V CDR1 and CDR2: LNHDA, SQIVND (reference sequence). CDR3 size: 11 residues.